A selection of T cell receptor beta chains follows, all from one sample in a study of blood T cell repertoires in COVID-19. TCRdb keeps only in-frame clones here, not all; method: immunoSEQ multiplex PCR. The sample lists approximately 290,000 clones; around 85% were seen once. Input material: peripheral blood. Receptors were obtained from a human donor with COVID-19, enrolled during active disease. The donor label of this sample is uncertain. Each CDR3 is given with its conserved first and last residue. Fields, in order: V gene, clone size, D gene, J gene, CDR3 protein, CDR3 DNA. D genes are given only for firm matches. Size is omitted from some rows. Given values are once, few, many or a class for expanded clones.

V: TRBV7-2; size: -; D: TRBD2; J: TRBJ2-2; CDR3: CASSPPSGREGGELFF; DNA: TGTGCCAGCAGCCCTCCTAGCGGGAGGGAGGGCGGGGAGCTGTTTTTT
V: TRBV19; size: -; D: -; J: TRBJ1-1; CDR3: CASNPTQRWTEAFF; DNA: TGTGCCAGTAACCCGACACAGCGGTGGACTGAAGCTTTCTTT
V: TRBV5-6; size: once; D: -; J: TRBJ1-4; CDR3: CASSFSGTNEKLFF; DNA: TGTGCCAGCAGCTTCTCGGGAACTAATGAAAAACTGTTTTTT
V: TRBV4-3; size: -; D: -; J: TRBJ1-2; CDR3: CASSQDRGTRTTF; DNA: TGCGCCAGCAGCCAAGATAGAGGAACCAGAACCACCTTC
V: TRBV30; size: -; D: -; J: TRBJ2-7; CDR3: CAWSVKTGHGGEQYF; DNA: TGTGCCTGGAGTGTTAAGACAGGCCATGGGGGCGAGCAGTACTTC
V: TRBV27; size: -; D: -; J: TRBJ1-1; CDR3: CASSPQGHMNTEAFF; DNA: TGTGCCAGCAGTCCCCAGGGTCACATGAACACTGAAGCTTTCTTT
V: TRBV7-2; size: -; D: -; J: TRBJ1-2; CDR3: CASSFGQYYGYTF; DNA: TGTGCCAGCAGCTTTGGACAGTACTATGGCTACACCTTC
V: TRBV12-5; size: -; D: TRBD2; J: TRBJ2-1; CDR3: CASGESGTTGNEQFF; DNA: TGTGCTAGTGGTGAAAGCGGGACCACGGGAAATGAGCAGTTCTTC
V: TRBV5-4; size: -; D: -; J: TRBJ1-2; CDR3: CASSLEGGYGYTF; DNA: TGTGCCAGCAGCTTGGAAGGGGGCTATGGCTACACCTTC
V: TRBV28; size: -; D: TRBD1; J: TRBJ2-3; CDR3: CASSSRDRASDTQYF; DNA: TGTGCCAGCAGTTCCCGGGACAGGGCTTCAGATACGCAGTATTTT
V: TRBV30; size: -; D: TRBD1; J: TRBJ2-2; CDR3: CASPGQLNTGELFF; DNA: TGTGCCTCACCGGGACAGCTTAACACCGGGGAGCTGTTTTTT
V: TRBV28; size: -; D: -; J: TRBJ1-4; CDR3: CASTSTGPNEKLFF; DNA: TGTGCCAGCACCTCGACAGGTCCCAATGAAAAACTGTTTTTT